This T cell receptor beta chain stems from a study of technical replicates of blood from a few donors. The CDR3 is 14 residues long. The V end was cut by 3 bases, the J end by 3 bases, with 11 bases between. In germline, CDR1 is ENHRY, CDR2 SYGVKD. Produced via immunoSEQ multiplex PCR; TCRdb's table is partial and in-frame only. The sample has approximately 59,000 clones; more than 75% are singletons. The material sequenced was PBMCs. The receptor's source is a human donor in good health. Some clones in this sample may be carry-over from other donors' samples. The genes are TRBV10-3 and TRBJ1-2; D is ambiguous. In DNA form, the CDR3 reads TGTGCCATCAGTGAAGGCGAGGGCTACTATGGCTACACCTTC. As protein: CAISEGEGYYGYTF.